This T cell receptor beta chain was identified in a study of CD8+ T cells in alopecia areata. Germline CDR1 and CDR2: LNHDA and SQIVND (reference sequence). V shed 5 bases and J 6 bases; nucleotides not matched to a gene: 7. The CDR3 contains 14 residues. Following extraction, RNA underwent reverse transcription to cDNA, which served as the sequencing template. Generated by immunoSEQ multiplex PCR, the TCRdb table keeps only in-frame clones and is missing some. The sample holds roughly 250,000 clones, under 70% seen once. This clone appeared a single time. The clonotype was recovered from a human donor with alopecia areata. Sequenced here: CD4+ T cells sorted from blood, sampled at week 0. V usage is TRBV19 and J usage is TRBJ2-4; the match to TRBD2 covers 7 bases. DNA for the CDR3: TGTGCCAGTAGTCTAGCATCGGGAGGAAACATTCAGTACTTC. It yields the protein CASSLASGGNIQYF.